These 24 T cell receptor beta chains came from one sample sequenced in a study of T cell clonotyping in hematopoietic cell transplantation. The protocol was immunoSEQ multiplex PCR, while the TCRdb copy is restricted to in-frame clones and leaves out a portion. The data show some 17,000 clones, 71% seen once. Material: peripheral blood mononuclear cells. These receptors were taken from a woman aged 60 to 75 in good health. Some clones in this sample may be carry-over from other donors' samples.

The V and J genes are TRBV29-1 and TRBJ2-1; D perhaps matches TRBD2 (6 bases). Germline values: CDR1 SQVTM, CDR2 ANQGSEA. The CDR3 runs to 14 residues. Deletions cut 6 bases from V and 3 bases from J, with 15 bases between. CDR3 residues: CSVAAGSDYNEQFF. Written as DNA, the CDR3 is TGCAGCGTCGCGGCGGGGTCGGACTACAATGAGCAGTTCTTC.

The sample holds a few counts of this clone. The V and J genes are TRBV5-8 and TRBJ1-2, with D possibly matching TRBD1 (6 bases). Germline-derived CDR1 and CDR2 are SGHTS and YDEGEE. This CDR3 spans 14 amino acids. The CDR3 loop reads CNPGGRGFNYGYTF. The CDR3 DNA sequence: TGTAACCCGGGAGGAAGGGGGTTTAACTATGGCTACACCTTC.

CDR3 sequence reads: CASTRHQGPLRGYTF. As DNA, the CDR3 is TGTGCCAGCACTCGTCATCAGGGGCCCCTACGTGGCTACACCTTC. The gene calls are TRBV2 and TRBJ1-2, with D perhaps TRBD1 (6 bases). The CDR3 sequence is 15 residues long. Germline CDR1 SNHLY, CDR2 FYNNEI. V lost 7 bases, J lost 7 bases, and 22 bases lay in between.

The CDR3 reads CASSYSFARAYEQYF. The CDR3 DNA reads as TGTGCCAGCAGTTACTCTTTTGCCAGAGCCTACGAGCAGTACTTC. V gene TRBV6-5 combines with J gene TRBJ2-7, with no clear D. Germline V gene data show CDR1 as MNHEY and CDR2 as SVGAGI. The CDR3 runs to 15 residues. The ends were cut back, 0 bases at V and 2 bases at J, with 11 bases in the middle.

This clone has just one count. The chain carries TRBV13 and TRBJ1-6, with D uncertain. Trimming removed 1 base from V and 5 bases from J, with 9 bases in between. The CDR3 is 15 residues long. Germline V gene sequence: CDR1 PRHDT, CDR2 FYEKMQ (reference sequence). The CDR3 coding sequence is TGTGCCAGCAGCTTAGCGGGGATCAATAATTCACCCCTCCACTTT. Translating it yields CASSLAGINNSPLHF.

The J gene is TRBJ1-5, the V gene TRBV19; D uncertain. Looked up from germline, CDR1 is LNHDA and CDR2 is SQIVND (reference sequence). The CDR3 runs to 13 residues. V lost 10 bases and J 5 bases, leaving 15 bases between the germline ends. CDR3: CATSVSLDQPQHF. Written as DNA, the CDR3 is TGTGCCACAAGCGTCTCTTTGGATCAGCCCCAGCATTTT. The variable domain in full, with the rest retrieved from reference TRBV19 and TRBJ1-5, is DGGITQSPKYLFRKEGQNVTLSCEQNLNHDAMYWYRQDPGQGLRLIYYSQIVNDFQKGDIAEGYSVSREKKESFPLTVTSAQKNPTAFYLCATSVSLDQPQHFGDGTRLSIL.

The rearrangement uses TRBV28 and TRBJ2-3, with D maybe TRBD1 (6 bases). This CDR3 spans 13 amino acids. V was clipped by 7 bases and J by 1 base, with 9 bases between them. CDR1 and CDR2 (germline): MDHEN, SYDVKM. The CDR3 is CASKAGGTDTQYF. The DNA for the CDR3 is TGTGCCAGCAAGGCAGGGGGCACAGATACGCAGTATTTT.

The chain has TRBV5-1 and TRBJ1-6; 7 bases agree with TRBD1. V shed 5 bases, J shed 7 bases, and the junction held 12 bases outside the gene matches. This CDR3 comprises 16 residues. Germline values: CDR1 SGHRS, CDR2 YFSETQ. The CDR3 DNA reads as TGCGCCAGCAGACATCGGTGGGACAGACCGAATTCACCCCTCCACTTT. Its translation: CASRHRWDRPNSPLHF.

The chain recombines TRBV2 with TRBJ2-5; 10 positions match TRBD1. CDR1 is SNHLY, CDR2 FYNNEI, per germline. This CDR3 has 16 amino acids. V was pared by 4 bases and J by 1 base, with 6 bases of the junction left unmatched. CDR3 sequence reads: CASSVFDRGPQETQYF. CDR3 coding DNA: TGTGCCAGCAGTGTGTTCGACAGGGGGCCCCAAGAGACCCAGTACTTC.

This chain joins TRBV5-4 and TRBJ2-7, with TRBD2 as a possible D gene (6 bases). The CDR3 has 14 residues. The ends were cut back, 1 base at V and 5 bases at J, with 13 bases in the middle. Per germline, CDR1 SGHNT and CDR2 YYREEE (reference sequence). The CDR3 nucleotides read TGTGCCAGCAGCTTGCGGCGGGGTAATAACGAGCAGTACTTC. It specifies CASSLRRGNNEQYF.

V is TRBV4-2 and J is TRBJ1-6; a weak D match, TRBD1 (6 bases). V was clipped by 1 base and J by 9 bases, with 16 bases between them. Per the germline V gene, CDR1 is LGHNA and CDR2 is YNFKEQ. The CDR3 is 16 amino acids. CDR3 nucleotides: TGTGCCAGCAGCCAAGGGTCTCAGGGGTCGGGTTCACCCCTCCACTTT. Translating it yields CASSQGSQGSGSPLHF.

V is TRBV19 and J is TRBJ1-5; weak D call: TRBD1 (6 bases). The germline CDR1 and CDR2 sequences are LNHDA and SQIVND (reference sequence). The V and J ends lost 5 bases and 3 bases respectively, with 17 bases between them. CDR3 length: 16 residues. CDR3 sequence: CASSLDRNRLNQPQHF. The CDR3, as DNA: TGTGCCAGTAGTCTCGACAGGAATCGCCTCAATCAGCCCCAGCATTTT.

CDR3 sequence: CASRPRGGNTEAFF. CDR3 sequence (DNA): TGTGCCAGCAGGCCTCGGGGGGGAAACACTGAAGCTTTCTTT. This sequence joins TRBV6-5 and TRBJ1-1; tentative D call: TRBD1 (5 bases). Per the germline V gene, CDR1 is MNHEY and CDR2 is SVGAGI. CDR3 length: 14 amino acids. Trimming left V 6 bases short and J 2 bases short, with 13 bases between.

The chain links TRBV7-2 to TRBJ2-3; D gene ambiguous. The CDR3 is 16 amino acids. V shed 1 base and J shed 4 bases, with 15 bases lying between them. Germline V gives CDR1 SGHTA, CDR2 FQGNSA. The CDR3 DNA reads TGTGCCAGCAGCTTAGGCTCCCCTAACTCTCCAGATACGCAGTATTTT. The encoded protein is CASSLGSPNSPDTQYF.

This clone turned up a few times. The CDR3 loop is CSVVRERGGYTF. The CDR3 coding sequence is TGCAGCGTTGTAAGGGAGCGCGGTGGCTACACCTTC. V gene TRBV29-1 combines with J gene TRBJ1-2, with D hard to call. CDR1 is SQVTM, CDR2 ANQGSEA, per germline. V lost 4 bases and J 7 bases, leaving 13 bases between the germline ends. The CDR3 loop spans 12 amino acids.

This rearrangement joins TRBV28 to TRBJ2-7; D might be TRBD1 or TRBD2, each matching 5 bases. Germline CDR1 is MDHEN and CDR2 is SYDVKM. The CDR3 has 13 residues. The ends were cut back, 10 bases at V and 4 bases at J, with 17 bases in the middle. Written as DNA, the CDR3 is TGTGCCACCCGGGGTGGGACCCCATACGAGCAGTACTTC. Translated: CATRGGTPYEQYF.

The CDR3 DNA reads TGTGCCAGTAGTATGATGACAGGGGAGTTGTCAGATACGCAGTATTTT. Translation: CASSMMTGELSDTQYF. The rearrangement joins TRBV19 to TRBJ2-3; 8 nucleotides line up with TRBD1. Germline CDR1 and CDR2: LNHDA and SQIVND (reference sequence). J lost 4 bases, V lost 3 bases, and 9 bases had no gene match. CDR3 length: 16 amino acids.

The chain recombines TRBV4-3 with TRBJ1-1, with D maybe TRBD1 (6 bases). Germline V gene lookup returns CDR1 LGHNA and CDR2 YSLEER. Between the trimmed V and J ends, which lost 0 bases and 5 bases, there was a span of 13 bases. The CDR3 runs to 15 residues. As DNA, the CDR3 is TGCGCCAGCAGCCAAGATGAGTGGGGGGCAACTGAAGCTTTCTTT. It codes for CASSQDEWGATEAFF.

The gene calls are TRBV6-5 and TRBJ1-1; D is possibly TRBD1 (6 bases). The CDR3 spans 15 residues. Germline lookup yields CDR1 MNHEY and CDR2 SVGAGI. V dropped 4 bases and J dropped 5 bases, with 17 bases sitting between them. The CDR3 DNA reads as TGTGCCAGCAGTTCCGACGGGGGGCTCGGTACTGAAGCTTTCTTT. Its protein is CASSSDGGLGTEAFF.

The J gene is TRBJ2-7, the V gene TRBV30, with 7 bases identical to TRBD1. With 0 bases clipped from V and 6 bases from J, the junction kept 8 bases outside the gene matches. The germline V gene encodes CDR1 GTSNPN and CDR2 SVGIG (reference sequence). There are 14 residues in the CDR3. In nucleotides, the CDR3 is TGTGCCTGGAGTGTACAGGGCAGGGGGTTCGAGCAGTACTTC. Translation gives CAWSVQGRGFEQYF.

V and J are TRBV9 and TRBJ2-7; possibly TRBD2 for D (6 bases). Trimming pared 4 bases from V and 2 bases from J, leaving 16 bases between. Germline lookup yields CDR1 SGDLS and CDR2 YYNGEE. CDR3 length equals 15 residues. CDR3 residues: CASSSGEHLTYEQYF. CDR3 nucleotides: TGTGCCAGCAGCTCGGGGGAGCACCTCACCTACGAGCAGTACTTC.

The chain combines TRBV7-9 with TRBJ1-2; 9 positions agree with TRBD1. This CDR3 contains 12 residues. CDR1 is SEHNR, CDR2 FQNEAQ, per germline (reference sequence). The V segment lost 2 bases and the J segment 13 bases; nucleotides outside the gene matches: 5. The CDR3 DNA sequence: TGTGCCAGCAGCTTAACGGGACAGGGTTGCACCTTC. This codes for CASSLTGQGCTF.

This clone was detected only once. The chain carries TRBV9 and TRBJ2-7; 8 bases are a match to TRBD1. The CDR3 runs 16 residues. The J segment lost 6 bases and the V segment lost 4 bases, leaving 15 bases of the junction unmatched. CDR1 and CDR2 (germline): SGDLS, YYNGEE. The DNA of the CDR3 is TGTGCCAGCAGCCCCCGTGTTGGGACAGGAATGGGCGAGCAGTACTTC. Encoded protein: CASSPRVGTGMGEQYF.

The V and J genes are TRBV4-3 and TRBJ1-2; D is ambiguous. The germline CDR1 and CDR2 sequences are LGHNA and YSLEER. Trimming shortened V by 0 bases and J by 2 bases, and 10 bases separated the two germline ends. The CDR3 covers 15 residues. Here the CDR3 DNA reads TGCGCCAGCAGCCAAGAAATGGAACGGAACTATGGCTACACCTTC. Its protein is CASSQEMERNYGYTF.